Listed here are 28 T cell receptor beta chains from one sample, sequenced in a study of OX40 agonist ivuxolimab in advanced cancers. TCRdb's table, derived via immunoSEQ multiplex PCR, lists solely in-frame clones and lacks some. The data hold 75,000 to 80,000 clones, with around 86% observed a single time. This specimen was CD4+ or CD8+ T cells sorted from blood, taken in a trial of the OX40 agonist ivuxolimab. All receptors derive from an adult with an advanced solid tumor such as melanoma, head and neck, liver or kidney cancer.

CDR3 DNA: TGTGCCAGCAGTTACCGGGACAAGGACACCTTC. This sequence encodes CASSYRDKDTF. This chain links TRBV5-4 with TRBJ1-2; D perhaps matches TRBD1 (6 bases). CDR1 and CDR2 (germline): SGHNT, YYREEE (reference sequence). The V gene lost 5 bases and the J gene lost 12 bases, with 14 bases spanning the gap. This CDR3 is 11 amino acids long.

This sequence joins TRBV5-1 and TRBJ2-5, with 14 bases lining up with TRBD2. V trimming: 4 bases; J trimming: 2 bases; junction bases outside the gene matches: 4. Per germline, CDR1 SGHRS and CDR2 YFSETQ. This CDR3 is built from 16 residues. The CDR3 DNA sequence: TGCGCCAGCAGCGGGGGACTAGCGGGGGCACAAGAGACCCAGTACTTC. This encodes CASSGGLAGAQETQYF.

The chain carries TRBV6-5 and TRBJ2-7; TRBD1 aligns across 8 bases. Germline trimming cut 6 bases from V and 5 bases from J; bases unmatched to any gene: 3. Germline lookup yields CDR1 MNHEY and CDR2 SVGAGI. The CDR3 runs 12 residues. The CDR3 DNA reads TGTGCCAGCAGCGGACAGGGCGACGAGCAGTACTTC. Protein: CASSGQGDEQYF.

The chain joins TRBV5-6 to TRBJ1-2, with D unclear. This CDR3 is built from 16 residues. The germline V and J ends were trimmed by 4 bases and 4 bases, with 20 bases remaining between them. Germline V CDR1 and CDR2: SGHDT, YYEEEE. The CDR3 bases are TGTGCCAGCAGCCCTAAAATGACGAATGTTGGCTATGGCTACACCTTC. Translating it yields CASSPKMTNVGYGYTF.

The chain has TRBV4-1 and TRBJ1-4, with TRBD1 as a possible D gene (6 bases). Germline CDR1 MGHRA, CDR2 YSYEKL. The CDR3 length is 14 residues. V was clipped by 4 bases and J by 1 base, with 7 bases between them. CDR3 sequence: CASSLTGTNEKLFF. In nucleotides, the CDR3 is TGCGCCAGCAGCCTGACAGGAACTAATGAAAAACTGTTTTTT.

This chain links TRBV4-1 with TRBJ1-4, with D unresolved. Germline V gene sequence: CDR1 MGHRA, CDR2 YSYEKL. This CDR3 is built from 14 residues. V dropped 5 bases and J dropped 8 bases, with 15 bases sitting between them. CDR3 DNA sequence: TGCGCCAGCAGCTTAAACGGCGGCCGGGAAAAACTGTTTTTT. Its protein product is CASSLNGGREKLFF.

Only one count was recorded for this clone. V is TRBV5-1 and J is TRBJ2-7, with D possibly being TRBD1 (6 bases). Trimming removed 1 base from V and 3 bases from J, with 17 bases in between. Looked up from germline, CDR1 is SGHRS and CDR2 is YFSETQ. The CDR3 is 16 amino acids. CDR3 sequence reads: CASSLNAGGQNYEQYF. In DNA form, the CDR3 reads TGCGCCAGCAGCTTGAACGCGGGTGGACAGAACTACGAGCAGTACTTC.

This chain joins TRBV19 and TRBJ2-2; 8 positions agree with TRBD1. The germline V gene encodes CDR1 LNHDA and CDR2 SQIVND (reference sequence). V trimming: 10 bases; J trimming: 0 bases; junction bases outside the gene matches: 4. CDR3 length: 14 amino acids. CDR3 amino acids: CATTGATNTGELFF. CDR3 bases: TGTGCCACGACAGGGGCTACGAACACCGGGGAGCTGTTTTTT.

V and J are TRBV30 and TRBJ2-2; TRBD2 matches at 12 bases. The V gene end was trimmed by 0 bases and the J gene end by 4 bases; junction bases not matched to a gene: 0. CDR1 GTSNPN and CDR2 SVGIG come from the germline V gene (reference sequence). The CDR3 consists of 15 residues. The CDR3 DNA reads as TGTGCCTGGAGTGTGGGACTAGCGGGCACCGGGGAGCTGTTTTTT. It is translated as CAWSVGLAGTGELFF.

The chain carries TRBV7-9 and TRBJ2-3; D possibly corresponds to TRBD2 (6 bases). V lost 0 bases and J 6 bases, leaving 13 bases between the germline ends. This CDR3 comprises 15 residues. Germline V CDR1 and CDR2: SEHNR, FQNEAQ (reference sequence). CDR3 bases: TGTGCCAGCAGCTTAGCGGGGGGAAAAAGGGATACGCAGTATTTT. Its protein product is CASSLAGGKRDTQYF.

The chain couples TRBV7-3 to TRBJ2-1; 12 bases match TRBD2. CDR3 size: 15 residues. Germline lookup yields CDR1 SGHTA and CDR2 FQGTGA. V shed 1 base, J shed 9 bases, and the junction held 4 bases outside the gene matches. CDR3 nucleotides: TGTGCCAGCAGCTTAAGCGCGACTAGCGGGGGTGAGCAGTTCTTC. This encodes CASSLSATSGGEQFF.

Here the CDR3 reads CASTVLDRVDEKLFF. The CDR3, as DNA: TGTGCCAGCACAGTATTGGACAGGGTTGATGAAAAACTGTTTTTT. This chain connects TRBV6-4 to TRBJ1-4; 8 bases are a match to TRBD1. Trimming removed 7 bases from V and 6 bases from J; junction bases left unmatched: 10. The germline V gene encodes CDR1 MRHNA and CDR2 SNTAGT. The CDR3 runs 15 residues.

The chain links TRBV4-3 to TRBJ2-2; 8 bases map to TRBD2. CDR1 is LGHNA, CDR2 YSLEER, per germline. CDR3 length: 18 amino acids. With 0 bases clipped from V and 4 bases from J, the junction kept 10 bases outside the gene matches. This CDR3 reads CASSQEPPTSGPTGELFF. The CDR3 region has the DNA TGCGCCAGCAGCCAAGAGCCTCCTACTAGCGGACCCACCGGGGAGCTGTTTTTT.

V is TRBV15 and J is TRBJ2-2; 8 bases are shared with TRBD2. CDR3 size: 16 residues. V lost 3 bases to trimming and J lost 6 bases; unmatched junction nucleotides: 9. Germline loops: CDR1 LNHNV, CDR2 YYDKDF (reference sequence). The chain's CDR3 is CATSSRIGRAAGELFF. Written as DNA, the CDR3 is TGTGCCACCAGCAGTCGGATCGGGAGGGCTGCCGGGGAGCTGTTTTTT.

The chain uses TRBV6-5 and TRBJ2-7; D perhaps matches TRBD1 (5 bases). The CDR3 length is 15 residues. Germline lookup yields CDR1 MNHEY and CDR2 SVGAGI. With 0 bases removed from V and 4 bases from J, the gap between germline ends came to 13 bases. The CDR3 loop is CASSYSIRVGYEQYF. The CDR3 nucleotides are TGTGCCAGCAGTTACTCGATCAGGGTCGGTTACGAGCAGTACTTC.

V usage is TRBV6-5 and J usage is TRBJ1-2; 7 bases are a match to TRBD1. The V gene's germline CDR1 is MNHEY and CDR2 SVGAGI. There are 15 residues in the CDR3. After removal of 3 bases from V and 5 bases from J, the junction contained 9 bases not matched to a gene. CDR3 region: CASSYRRDRTYGYTF. The CDR3 DNA reads as TGTGCCAGCAGTTATCGCCGGGACAGAACATATGGCTACACCTTC.

The rearrangement links TRBV29-1 to TRBJ2-5; perhaps D is TRBD1 or TRBD2 (5 bases each). In germline, CDR1 is SQVTM, CDR2 ANQGSEA. V lost 3 bases to trimming and J lost 0 bases, with 17 bases between them. The CDR3 length is 16 residues. The CDR3 loop is CSVDTTGLLYQETQYF. CDR3 sequence (DNA): TGCAGCGTTGATACAACGGGGCTTTTGTACCAAGAGACCCAGTACTTC.

The rearrangement links TRBV14 to TRBJ2-7; D is possibly TRBD1 (5 bases). V shed 1 base and J shed 2 bases, with 18 bases lying between them. This CDR3 has 17 amino acids. Germline V gives CDR1 SGHDN, CDR2 FVKESK. CDR3 DNA sequence: TGTGCCAGCAGCCAAGGGGTGGGGTCCCACAGGACCTACGAGCAGTACTTC. Residues: CASSQGVGSHRTYEQYF.

This clone was counted only a few times. This sequence joins TRBV7-9 and TRBJ1-2; TRBD1 agrees at 12 bases. J gave up 13 bases and V 5 bases, and 8 bases lay outside the gene matches. This CDR3 has 13 amino acids. Germline V gene data show CDR1 as SEHNR and CDR2 as FQNEAQ (reference sequence). Written as DNA, the CDR3 is TGTGCCAGCAGCCTTCCGGGACAGGGGGCTAGCACCTTC. As protein: CASSLPGQGASTF.

With respect to this clone: Other DNA sequences in this sample translate to the same CDR3. The chain joins TRBV5-1 to TRBJ1-1; possibly TRBD1 for D (6 bases). The CDR3 is made up of 15 amino acids. V dropped 4 bases and J dropped 9 bases, with 22 bases sitting between them. Germline V lookup: CDR1 SGHRS, CDR2 YFSETQ. DNA of the CDR3: TGCGCCAGCAGCGGGGACGGGCGAGGAGGGGGAAAAGCTTTCTTT. Amino acid sequence: CASSGDGRGGGKAFF.

This clone was recorded a few times. This sample also contains other DNA sequences that code for the same CDR3. CDR3 amino acids: CASSVRTSGIGDTQYF. CDR3 sequence (DNA): TGTGCCAGCAGCGTAAGGACTAGCGGGATTGGCGATACGCAGTATTTT. This chain joins TRBV9 and TRBJ2-3; TRBD2 aligns across 12 bases. The CDR3 sequence is 16 residues long. Germline CDR1 is SGDLS and CDR2 is YYNGEE. J gave up 6 bases and V 1 base, and 6 bases lay outside the gene matches.

The count of this clone is one. V gene TRBV28 combines with J gene TRBJ1-3, with D uncertain. V shed 5 bases and J shed 0 bases, with 14 bases lying between them. Germline V gives CDR1 MDHEN, CDR2 SYDVKM. The CDR3 loop spans 16 amino acids. The CDR3 spells CASSPSRGGSGNTIYF. In DNA, the CDR3 is TGTGCCAGCAGTCCGTCGCGGGGAGGCTCTGGAAACACCATATATTTT.

A few counts support this clone. V and J are TRBV6-1 and TRBJ1-2; D not resolved. Germline V gives CDR1 MNHNS, CDR2 SASEGT. V was pared by 5 bases and J by 0 bases, with 10 bases between. The CDR3 sequence is 14 residues long. The CDR3 nucleotides are TGTGCCAGCAGTCCGGGTTTTTCTAACTATGGCTACACCTTC. It specifies CASSPGFSNYGYTF.

The V and J genes are TRBV7-6 and TRBJ2-5; 13 bases agree with TRBD2. CDR3 length: 16 residues. Germline trimming cut 4 bases from V and 9 bases from J; bases unmatched to any gene: 11. Germline V gives CDR1 SGHVS, CDR2 FNYEAQ. CDR3 sequence reads: CASSSSPTSGGGPQYF. The CDR3 DNA reads as TGTGCCAGCAGCTCCAGTCCTACTAGCGGGGGGGGCCCCCAGTACTTC.

The chain recombines TRBV5-1 with TRBJ1-6; no clear D. Between the trimmed V and J ends, which lost 1 base and 8 bases, there was a span of 4 bases. In germline, CDR1 is SGHRS, CDR2 YFSETQ. The CDR3 has 12 residues. In DNA form, the CDR3 reads TGCGCCAGCAGCTTGATAGATTCACCCCTCCACTTT. Translated, it gives CASSLIDSPLHF.

The chain couples TRBV28 to TRBJ1-2; D call uncertain. Looked up from germline, CDR1 is MDHEN and CDR2 is SYDVKM. This CDR3 contains 12 residues. Trimming left V 6 bases short and J 5 bases short, with 10 bases between. CDR3 bases: TGTGCCAGCAGCCCCCAGAGGTATGGCTACACCTTC. Its translation: CASSPQRYGYTF.

The chain is built from TRBV5-4 and TRBJ2-2; TRBD2 aligns across 9 bases. Trimming cost V 3 bases and J 2 bases; bases outside gene matches: 5. This CDR3 spans 16 amino acids. Germline V CDR1 and CDR2: SGHNT, YYREEE (reference sequence). Here the CDR3 reads CASSSRGGLNTGELFF. DNA of the CDR3: TGTGCCAGCAGCTCGCGGGGGGGCTTAAACACCGGGGAGCTGTTTTTT.

J is TRBJ2-7 and V is TRBV6-1, with D perhaps matching TRBD2 (5 bases). Germline loops: CDR1 MNHNS, CDR2 SASEGT. Trimming took 8 bases from V and 5 from J, leaving 13 bases between them. The CDR3 consists of 12 residues. CDR3 bases: TGTGCCAGCCAAGGAGTGAGGGACGAGCAGTACTTC. Amino acid sequence: CASQGVRDEQYF.